This T cell receptor beta chain was captured in a study of OX40 agonist ivuxolimab in advanced cancers. Study in general: As their treatment, patients were administered ivuxolimab, an agonistic anti-OX40 (CD134) antibody. Patients received intravenous ivuxolimab every 2 weeks at 0.01 to 10 mg/kg.

Profiling relied on immunoSEQ multiplex PCR, and the TCRdb table lists in-frame clones only, not all of them. The sample yields about 36,000 clones, around four fifths seen once. Exclusion applied to patients with autoimmune disease history or systemic immunosuppression. Sequenced here: CD4+ or CD8+ T cells sorted from blood, sampled in a trial of the OX40 agonist ivuxolimab. The receptor was derived from an adult with an advanced solid tumor such as melanoma, head and neck, liver or kidney cancer.

CDR3 protein: CASSLPPGQGSETQYF. The CDR3 nucleotides read TGTGCCAGCAGCTTACCACCGGGACAGGGGTCGGAGACCCAGTACTTC. The chain links TRBV7-9 to TRBJ2-5; TRBD1 aligns across 10 bases. The trim removed 2 bases at V and 5 bases at J, leaving 8 bases unmatched. Germline V gives CDR1 SEHNR, CDR2 FQNEAQ (reference sequence). This CDR3 has 16 residues.